This TCR beta chain was obtained from a study of long-term antiretroviral therapy in people with HIV. CDR3 length equals 14 residues. The germline gives CDR1 KGHSH, CDR2 LQKENI. V was trimmed by 1 base and J by 0 bases, leaving 6 bases between them. The assay used was immunoSEQ (version v3.0), run at survey level. Profiling relied on immunoSEQ multiplex PCR, and the TCRdb table lists in-frame clones only, not all of them. Of 20,000 or so clones listed, roughly 89% were seen once; the top ten hold 8.7%. Whole-study results and caveats: Once patients were on ART, diversity went higher but still fell short of transplant donor controls. HIV repertoires had narrower CDR3 length ranges than controls. Collection spanned 2004 to 2017; ART regimens may be less effective than current ones.

With respect to this clone: Its antigen is still unknown.

The sequence was collected from a man between 45 and 60 years old with HIV. Specimen: unsorted PBMCs, collected 1.8 years before starting antiretroviral therapy. The chain carries TRBV18 and TRBJ2-5, with a tentative D call TRBD1 (5 bases). This CDR3 is CASSPLQDQETQYF. The CDR3 region has the DNA TGTGCCAGCTCACCACTACAGGACCAAGAGACCCAGTACTTC.